This T cell receptor (beta chain) is from a study of T cell responses to AZD1222 COVID-19 vaccine. Assay used: immunoSEQ multiplex PCR; TCRdb lists only in-frame clones, some missing. The sample records some 96,000 clones, over 75% being singletons. CDR3 length: 15 residues. The germline V gene has CDR1 SGHVS and CDR2 FQNEAQ. Trimming stripped 4 bases from V and 1 base from J, with 13 bases between. The sequences come from peripheral blood, collected on day 0 of AZD1222 vaccination. The sequence derives from an adult in good health. The V and J genes are TRBV7-8 and TRBJ1-1; a weak D match, TRBD1 (5 bases). As DNA, the CDR3 is TGTGCCAGCAGCTACCGGGCAGGGACGAACACTGAAGCTTTCTTT. This gives the protein CASSYRAGTNTEAFF. The whole variable domain, filled in from reference TRBV7-8 and TRBJ1-1, reads GAGVSQSPRYKVAKRGQDVALRCDPISGHVSLFWYQQALGQGPEFLTYFQNEAQLDKSGLPSDRFFAERPEGSVSTLKIQRTQQEDSAVYLCASSYRAGTNTEAFFGQGTRLTVV.